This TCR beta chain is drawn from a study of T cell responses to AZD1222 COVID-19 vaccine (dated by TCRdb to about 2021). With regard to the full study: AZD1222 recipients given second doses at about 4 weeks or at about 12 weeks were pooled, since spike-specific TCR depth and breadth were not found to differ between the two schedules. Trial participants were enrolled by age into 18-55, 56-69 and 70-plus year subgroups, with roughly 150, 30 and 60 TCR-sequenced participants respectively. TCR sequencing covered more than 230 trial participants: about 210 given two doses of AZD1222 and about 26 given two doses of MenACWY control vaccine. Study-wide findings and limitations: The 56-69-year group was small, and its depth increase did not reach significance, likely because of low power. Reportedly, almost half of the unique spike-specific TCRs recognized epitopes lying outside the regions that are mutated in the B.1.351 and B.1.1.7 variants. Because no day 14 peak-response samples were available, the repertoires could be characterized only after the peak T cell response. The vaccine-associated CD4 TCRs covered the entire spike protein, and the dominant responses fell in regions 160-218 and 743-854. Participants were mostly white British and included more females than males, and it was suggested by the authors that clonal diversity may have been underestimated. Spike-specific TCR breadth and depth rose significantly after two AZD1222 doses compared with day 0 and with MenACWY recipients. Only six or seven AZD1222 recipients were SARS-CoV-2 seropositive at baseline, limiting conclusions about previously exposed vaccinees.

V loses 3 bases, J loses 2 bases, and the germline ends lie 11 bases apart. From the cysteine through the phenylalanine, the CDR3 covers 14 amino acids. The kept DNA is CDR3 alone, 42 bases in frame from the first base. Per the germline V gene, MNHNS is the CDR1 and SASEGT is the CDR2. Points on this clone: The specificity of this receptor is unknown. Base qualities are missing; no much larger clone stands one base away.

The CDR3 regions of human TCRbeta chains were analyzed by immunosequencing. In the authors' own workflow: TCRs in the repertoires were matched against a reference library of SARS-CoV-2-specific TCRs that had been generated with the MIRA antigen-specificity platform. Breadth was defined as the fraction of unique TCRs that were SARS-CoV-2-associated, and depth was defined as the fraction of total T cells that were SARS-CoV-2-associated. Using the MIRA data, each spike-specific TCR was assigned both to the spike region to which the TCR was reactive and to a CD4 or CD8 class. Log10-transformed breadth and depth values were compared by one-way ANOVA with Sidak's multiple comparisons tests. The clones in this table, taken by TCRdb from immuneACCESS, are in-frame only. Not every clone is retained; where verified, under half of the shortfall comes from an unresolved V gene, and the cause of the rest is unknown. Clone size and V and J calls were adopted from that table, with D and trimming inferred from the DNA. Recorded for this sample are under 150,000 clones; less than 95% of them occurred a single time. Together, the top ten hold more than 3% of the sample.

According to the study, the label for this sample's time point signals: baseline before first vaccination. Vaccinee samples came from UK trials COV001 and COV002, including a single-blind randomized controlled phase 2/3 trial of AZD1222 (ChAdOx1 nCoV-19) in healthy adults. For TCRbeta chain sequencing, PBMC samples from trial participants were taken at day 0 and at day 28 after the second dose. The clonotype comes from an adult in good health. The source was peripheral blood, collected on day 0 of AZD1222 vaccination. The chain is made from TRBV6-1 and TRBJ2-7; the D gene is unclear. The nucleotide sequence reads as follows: TGTGCCAGCAGTGACGGCTTGTTGACCTACGAGCAGTACTTC. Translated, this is CASSDGLLTYEQYF.